The sequence of this T cell receptor (beta chain) was determined in a study of cytomegalovirus exposure and HLA in healthy donors. Healthy people donating bone marrow made up the donors. Vbeta (60) and Jbeta (13) primers were used in the PCR. The protocol was immunoSEQ multiplex PCR, while the TCRdb copy is restricted to in-frame clones and leaves out a portion. Among some 120,000 clones listed, 50% to 65% were seen once. V lost 3 bases, J lost 4 bases, and 18 bases lay in between. CDR1 is MNHEY and CDR2 is SVGAGI in the germline V gene. This CDR3 region has 16 residues. Turning to this clone: Its antigen remains unknown.

Study-wide results and caveats: In a later analysis, an Asian-associated ancestry cluster reportedly showed fewer N-insertions than the 666-donor mean. Some highly shared sequence variants likely arose as a pipeline artifact.

The sample was PBMCs. The chain recombines TRBV6-5 with TRBJ1-2, with TRBD1 as a possible D gene (6 bases). The TCR was taken from a woman in her thirties or forties in good health and CMV-seropositive. The CDR3 here is CASSYRQTGGVYGYTF. CDR3 sequence (DNA): TGTGCCAGCAGTTATCGCCAAACGGGGGGCGTCTATGGCTACACCTTC.